This TCR beta chain was sequenced in a study of T cells after yellow fever vaccination. Study-wide results and limits: The study re-detected most primary-vaccination clones after the booster (around 96% CD4, just over 85% CD8). FACS-sorted repertoires could contain abundant clonotypes contaminating from the bulk population. Peaking on day 5 versus 15, the secondary response was faster but weaker.

As regards this clonotype: The antigen remains unidentified.

Germline CDR1 is MDHEN and CDR2 is SYDVKM. V lost 6 bases and J 3 bases, leaving 9 bases between the germline ends. The CDR3 has 13 residues. In making TCR cDNA, 5'RACE template switching added a universal primer site and UMIs to it. TCRdb reprocessed the 5' RACE reads with MiXCR, giving one entry per CDR3 protein. The data show about 500,000 distinct CDR3 sequences, about a sixth seen once. Sequencing was performed on PBMCs, taken around 5 days after the first yellow fever vaccination. The V gene is TRBV28, the J gene TRBJ1-5; D unclear. The clonotype comes from a young man who received the YFV17D yellow fever vaccine. The CDR3 is CASSGALNQPQHF. CDR3 bases: TGTGCCAGCAGCGGAGCGCTCAATCAGCCCCAGCATTTT.